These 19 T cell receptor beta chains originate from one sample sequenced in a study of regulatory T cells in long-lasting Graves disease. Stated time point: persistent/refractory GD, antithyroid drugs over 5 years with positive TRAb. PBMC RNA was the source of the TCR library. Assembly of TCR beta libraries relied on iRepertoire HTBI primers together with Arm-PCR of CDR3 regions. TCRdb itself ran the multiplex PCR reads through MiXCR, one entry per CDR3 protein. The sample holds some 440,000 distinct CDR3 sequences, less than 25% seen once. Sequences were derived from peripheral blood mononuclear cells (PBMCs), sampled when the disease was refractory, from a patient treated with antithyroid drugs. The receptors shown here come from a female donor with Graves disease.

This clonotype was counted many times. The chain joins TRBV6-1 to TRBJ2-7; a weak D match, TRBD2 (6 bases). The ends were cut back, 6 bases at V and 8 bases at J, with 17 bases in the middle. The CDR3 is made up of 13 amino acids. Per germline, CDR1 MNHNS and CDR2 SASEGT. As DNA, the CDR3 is TGTGCCAGCAGAACGGGACTCCAACGAAAGCAGTACTTC. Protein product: CASRTGLQRKQYF.

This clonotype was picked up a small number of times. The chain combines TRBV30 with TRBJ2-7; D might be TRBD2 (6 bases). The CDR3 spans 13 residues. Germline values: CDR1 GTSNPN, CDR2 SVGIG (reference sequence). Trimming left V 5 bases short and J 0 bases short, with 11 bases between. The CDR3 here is CAWGTEFSYEQYF. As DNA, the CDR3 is TGTGCCTGGGGGACTGAATTCTCCTACGAGCAGTACTTC.

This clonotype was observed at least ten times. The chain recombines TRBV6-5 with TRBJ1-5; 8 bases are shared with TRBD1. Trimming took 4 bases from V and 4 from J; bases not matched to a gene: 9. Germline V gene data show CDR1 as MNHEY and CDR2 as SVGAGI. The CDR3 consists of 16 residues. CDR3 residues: CASSWGQDAVNQPQHF. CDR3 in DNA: TGTGCCAGCAGTTGGGGACAGGACGCCGTGAATCAGCCCCAGCATTTT.

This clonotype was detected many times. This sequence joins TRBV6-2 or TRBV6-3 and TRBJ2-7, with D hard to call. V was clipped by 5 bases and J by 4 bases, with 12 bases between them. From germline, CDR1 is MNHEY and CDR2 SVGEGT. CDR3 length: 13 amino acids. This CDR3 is CASSRAPSYEQYF. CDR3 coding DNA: TGTGCCAGCAGTCGAGCTCCGAGTTACGAGCAGTACTTC.

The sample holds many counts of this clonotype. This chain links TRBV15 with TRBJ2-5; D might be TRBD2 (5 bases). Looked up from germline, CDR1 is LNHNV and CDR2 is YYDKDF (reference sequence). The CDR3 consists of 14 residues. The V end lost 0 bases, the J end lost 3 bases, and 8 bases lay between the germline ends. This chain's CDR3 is CATSRDPGKETQYF. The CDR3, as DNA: TGTGCCACCAGCAGAGATCCGGGAAAAGAGACCCAGTACTTC.

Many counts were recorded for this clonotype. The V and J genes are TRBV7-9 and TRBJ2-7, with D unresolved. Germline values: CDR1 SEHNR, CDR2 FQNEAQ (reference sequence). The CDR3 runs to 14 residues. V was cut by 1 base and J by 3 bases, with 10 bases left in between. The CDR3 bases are TGTGCCAGCAGCTTAGGTAGGGTAAACTACGAGCAGTACTTC. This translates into CASSLGRVNYEQYF.

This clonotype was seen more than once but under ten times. The CDR3 protein is CASSYSGRANYGYTF. The DNA for the CDR3 is TGTGCCAGCAGTTACAGTGGCAGGGCCAACTATGGCTACACCTTC. V and J are TRBV6-9 and TRBJ1-2, with a tentative D call TRBD1 (5 bases). The CDR3 has 15 amino acids. The germline V gene has CDR1 MNHGY and CDR2 SVAAGI. Trimming pared 3 bases from V and 2 bases from J, leaving 13 bases between.

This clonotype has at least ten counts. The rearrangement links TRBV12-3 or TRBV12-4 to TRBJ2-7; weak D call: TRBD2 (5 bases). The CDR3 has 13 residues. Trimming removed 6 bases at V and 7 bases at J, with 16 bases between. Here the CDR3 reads CASRSGAVGEQYF. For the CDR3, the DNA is TGTGCCAGCAGGAGCGGTGCGGTTGGGGAGCAGTACTTC.

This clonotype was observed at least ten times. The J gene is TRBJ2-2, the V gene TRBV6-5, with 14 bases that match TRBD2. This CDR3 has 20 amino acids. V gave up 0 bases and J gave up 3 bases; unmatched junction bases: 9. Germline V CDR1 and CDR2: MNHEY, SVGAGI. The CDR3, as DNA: TGTGCCAGCAGTTACTCGTCGACTAGCGGGGGGGGGCTGTACACCGGGGAGCTGTTTTTT. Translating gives CASSYSSTSGGGLYTGELFF.

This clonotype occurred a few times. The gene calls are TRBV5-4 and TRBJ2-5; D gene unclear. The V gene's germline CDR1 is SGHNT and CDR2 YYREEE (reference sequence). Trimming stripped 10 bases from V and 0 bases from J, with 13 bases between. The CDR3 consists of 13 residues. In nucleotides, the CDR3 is TGTGCCTGGTGGTCGACGAACCAAGAGACCCAGTACTTC. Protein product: CAWWSTNQETQYF.

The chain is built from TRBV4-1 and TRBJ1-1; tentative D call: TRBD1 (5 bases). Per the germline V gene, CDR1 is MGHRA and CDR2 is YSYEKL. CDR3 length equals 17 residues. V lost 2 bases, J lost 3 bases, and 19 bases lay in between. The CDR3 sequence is CASSQPLRGRDYTEAFF. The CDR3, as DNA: TGCGCCAGCAGCCAACCACTCCGAGGCAGGGACTACACTGAAGCTTTCTTT.

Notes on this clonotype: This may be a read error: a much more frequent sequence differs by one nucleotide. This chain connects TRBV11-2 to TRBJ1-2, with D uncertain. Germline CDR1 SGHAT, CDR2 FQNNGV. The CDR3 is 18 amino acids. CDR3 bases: TGTGCCAGCAGCTTAGTAGGAGGGCTCCCAAGAGCTAACTATGGCTGCACCTTC. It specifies CASSLVGGLPRANYGCTF.

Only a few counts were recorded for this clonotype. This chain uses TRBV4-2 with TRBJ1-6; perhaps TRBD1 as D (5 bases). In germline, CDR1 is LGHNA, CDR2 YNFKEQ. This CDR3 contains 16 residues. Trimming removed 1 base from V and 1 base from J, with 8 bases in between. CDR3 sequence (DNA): TGTGCCAGCAGCCAAGTGGGGGGGTCCTATAATTCACCCCTCCACTTT. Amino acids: CASSQVGGSYNSPLHF.

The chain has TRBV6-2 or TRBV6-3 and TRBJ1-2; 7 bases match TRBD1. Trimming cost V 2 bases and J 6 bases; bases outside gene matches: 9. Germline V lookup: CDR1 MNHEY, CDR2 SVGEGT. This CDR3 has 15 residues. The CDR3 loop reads CASSYSRTQGDGYTF. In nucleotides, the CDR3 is TGTGCCAGCAGTTACAGTCGTACCCAGGGGGATGGCTACACCTTC.

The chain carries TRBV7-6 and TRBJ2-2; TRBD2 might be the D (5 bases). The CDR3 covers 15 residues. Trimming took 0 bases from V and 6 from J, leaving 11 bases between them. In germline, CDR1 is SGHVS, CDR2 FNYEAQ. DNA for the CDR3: TGTGCCAGCAGCTTAGCGACACTAGTGGCCGGGGAGCTGTTTTTT. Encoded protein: CASSLATLVAGELFF.

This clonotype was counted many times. The CDR3 DNA is TGTGCCAGCAGTGTCAAGGGTACCACTGAAGCTTTCTTT. Its translation is CASSVKGTTEAFF. The rearrangement joins TRBV2 to TRBJ1-1; D uncertain. Germline-derived CDR1 and CDR2 are SNHLY and FYNNEI. Trimming stripped 4 bases from V and 4 bases from J, with 10 bases between. The CDR3 consists of 13 residues.

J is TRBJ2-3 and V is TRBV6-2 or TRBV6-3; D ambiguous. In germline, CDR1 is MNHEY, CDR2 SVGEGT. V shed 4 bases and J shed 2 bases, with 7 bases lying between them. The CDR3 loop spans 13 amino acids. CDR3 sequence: CASSSWATDTQYF. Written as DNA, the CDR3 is TGTGCCAGCAGTTCATGGGCCACAGATACGCAGTATTTT.

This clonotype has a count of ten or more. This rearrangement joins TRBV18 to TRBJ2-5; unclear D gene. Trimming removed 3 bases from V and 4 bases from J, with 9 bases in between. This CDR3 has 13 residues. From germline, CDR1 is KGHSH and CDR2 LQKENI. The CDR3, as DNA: TGTGCCAGCTCACCGCCAGCCAGAGAGACCCAGTACTTC. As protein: CASSPPARETQYF.

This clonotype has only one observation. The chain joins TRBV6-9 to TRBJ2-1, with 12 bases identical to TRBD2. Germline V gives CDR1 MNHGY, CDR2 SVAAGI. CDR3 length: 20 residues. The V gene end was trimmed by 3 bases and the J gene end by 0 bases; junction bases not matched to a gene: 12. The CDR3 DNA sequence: TGTGCCAGCAGTTACTCCCCTTCTCCTAGCGGGAGGGCCTCCTACAATGAGCAGTTCTTC. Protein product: CASSYSPSPSGRASYNEQFF.